The clone carrying this T cell receptor (beta chain) was detected only once. This record belongs to a study of shared clonotypes between healthy human individuals. Deep-level settings were used for running the assay. The DNA input per sorted-subset replicate PCR was 150 to 200 ng, corresponding to tens of thousands of T cell genomes. Libraries were prepared by immunoSEQ multiplex PCR; TCRdb keeps only in-frame clonotypes and omits some of them. The sample includes about 2.4 million clones, approximately 92% seen only once; the top ten take roughly 0.14%. Looked up from germline, CDR1 is ENHRY and CDR2 is SYGVKD. CDR3 length equals 16 residues. With 2 bases clipped from V and 0 bases from J, the junction kept 7 bases outside the gene matches. The donors were adults (healthy and HIV-negative) with no recent acute infections or vaccinations.

The chain is built from TRBV10-3 and TRBJ2-7, with 7 bases matching TRBD1. The TCR comes from a man between 18 and 35 years old in good health. Sequences were obtained from naive CD4+ T cells sorted from blood. Regarding subset: CD45RA+ positively selected. The CDR3 DNA reads as TGTGCCATCAGTGAGGGAATCAGGGGGAACTCCTACGAGCAGTACTTC. Translation: CAISEGIRGNSYEQYF.